Below are 12 T cell receptor beta chains sequenced from a single sample in a study of post-analysis software for immune sequencing data. Study outcomes and limitations: Controls had lower frequencies than patients of 4 or 5 TRBV segments, which included TRBV5-6, TRBV5-1 and TRBV20-1.

For these receptors, no antigen is known. Each TCR beta cDNA library carried unique molecular identifiers. TCRdb ran MiXCR on the PCR reads and lists one entry per CDR3 protein. This sample has about 820,000 distinct CDR3 sequences, with about 50% found just once. Sequencing was done on a sample of blood. These receptors were obtained from a girl aged 5 to 17 with multiple sclerosis.

The V and J genes are TRBV6-4 and TRBJ1-4; no clear D. Germline CDR1 reads MRHNA; CDR2 reads SNTAGT. Trimming stripped 3 bases from V and 3 bases from J, with 5 bases between. The CDR3 runs 13 residues. CDR3 in DNA: TGTGCCAGCAGTGAAGCGGCTAATGAAAAACTGTTTTTT. This translates into CASSEAANEKLFF.

This clonotype has just a few counts. The J gene is TRBJ2-5, the V gene TRBV27; D may be TRBD2 (6 bases). The CDR3 extends over 15 amino acids. The germline CDR1 and CDR2 sequences are MNHEY and SMNVEV (reference sequence). V lost 0 bases, J lost 5 bases, and 13 bases lay in between. The CDR3 DNA reads as TGTGCCAGCAGTTTATCAGGGACTTACGGGGAGACCCAGTACTTC. Amino acids: CASSLSGTYGETQYF.

The chain carries TRBV3-1 and TRBJ2-7, with 10 bases identical to TRBD2. The J segment lost 7 bases and the V segment lost 7 bases, leaving 13 bases of the junction unmatched. Germline V gives CDR1 LGHDT, CDR2 YNNKEL (reference sequence). This CDR3 comprises 15 residues. This CDR3 reads CASTPALAGVGEQYF. The CDR3 DNA is TGTGCCAGCACCCCAGCCCTAGCGGGAGTCGGGGAGCAGTACTTC.

The rearrangement joins TRBV29-1 to TRBJ1-1, with a tentative D call TRBD1 (5 bases). Trimming left V 3 bases short and J 3 bases short, with 8 bases between. CDR3 length: 12 residues. Per germline, CDR1 SQVTM and CDR2 ANQGSEA. The CDR3 loop is CSVELQDTEAFF. In DNA form, the CDR3 reads TGCAGCGTTGAGTTACAGGACACTGAAGCTTTCTTT.

V usage is TRBV27 and J usage is TRBJ2-3; 12 nucleotides line up with TRBD2. Germline trimming cut 6 bases from V and 5 bases from J; bases unmatched to any gene: 12. Germline-derived CDR1 and CDR2 are MNHEY and SMNVEV (reference sequence). This CDR3 has 17 residues. The CDR3 nucleotides read TGTGCCAGCAGCCTATCCCCGGGACTAGCGGGCGGAGATACGCAGTATTTT. As protein: CASSLSPGLAGGDTQYF.

The CDR3 nucleotides read TGCGCCAGCAGCCTACGACAGGGGGCGTCCACCGGGGAGCTGTTTTTT. Translation gives CASSLRQGASTGELFF. The chain recombines TRBV5-1 with TRBJ2-2; TRBD1 aligns across 10 bases. Trimming cost V 4 bases and J 4 bases; bases outside gene matches: 7. CDR1 is SGHRS, CDR2 YFSETQ, per germline. This CDR3 is 16 amino acids long.

V gene TRBV5-1 combines with J gene TRBJ1-1, with a possible D match to TRBD1 (5 bases). The ends were cut back, 4 bases at V and 1 base at J, with 11 bases in the middle. Germline assignment: CDR1 SGHRS and CDR2 YFSETQ. This CDR3 spans 14 amino acids. CDR3 loop: CASSPSGTNTEAFF. The CDR3 nucleotides read TGCGCCAGCAGCCCATCCGGGACGAACACTGAAGCTTTCTTT.

The V gene is TRBV9, the J gene TRBJ2-7; a possible D gene is TRBD1 (6 bases). Germline V lookup: CDR1 SGDLS, CDR2 YYNGEE. The V and J ends lost 0 bases and 3 bases respectively, with 19 bases between them. This CDR3 has 17 amino acids. CDR3 sequence: CASSVAPSGGKLYEQYF. The CDR3 DNA sequence: TGTGCCAGCAGCGTAGCTCCATCTGGGGGCAAGCTCTACGAGCAGTACTTC.

The CDR3 protein is CSARDSTDGAFF. DNA for the CDR3: TGCAGTGCTAGGGACTCGACAGACGGAGCTTTCTTT. The chain joins TRBV20-1 to TRBJ1-1; maybe TRBD1 (5 bases). This CDR3 is 12 amino acids long. The ends were cut back, 3 bases at V and 10 bases at J, with 15 bases in the middle. CDR1 is DFQATT and CDR2 is SNEGSKA in the germline V gene (reference sequence).

The V and J genes are TRBV20-1 and TRBJ2-3; D assignment may be TRBD1 or TRBD2 (5 bases each). Germline CDR1 and CDR2: DFQATT and SNEGSKA (reference sequence). The CDR3 is 15 amino acids. Trimming removed 8 bases at V and 4 bases at J, with 22 bases between. The DNA for the CDR3 is TGCAGTTCTAATCCCGGGACCCCGGTGGCAGATACGCAGTATTTT. Translated, it gives CSSNPGTPVADTQYF.

In its sample, this clonotype was seen a few times. This sequence joins TRBV6-5 and TRBJ2-1; weak D call: TRBD1 (6 bases). Germline lookup yields CDR1 MNHEY and CDR2 SVGAGI. The CDR3 runs to 17 residues. Trimming stripped 2 bases from V and 3 bases from J, with 17 bases between. CDR3 nucleotide sequence: TGTGCCAGCAGTTACGCTGCGGACAGTCGGTTCTACAATGAGCAGTTCTTC. This gives the protein CASSYAADSRFYNEQFF.

This chain uses TRBV7-9 with TRBJ2-1; 10 nucleotides match TRBD1. CDR1 and CDR2 (germline): SEHNR, FQNEAQ (reference sequence). The CDR3 is made up of 16 amino acids. V shed 2 bases, J shed 5 bases, and the junction held 6 bases outside the gene matches. The CDR3 DNA reads TGTGCCAGCAGCTTACGGGGGACAGGGGCTAACAATGAGCAGTTCTTC. It yields the protein CASSLRGTGANNEQFF.